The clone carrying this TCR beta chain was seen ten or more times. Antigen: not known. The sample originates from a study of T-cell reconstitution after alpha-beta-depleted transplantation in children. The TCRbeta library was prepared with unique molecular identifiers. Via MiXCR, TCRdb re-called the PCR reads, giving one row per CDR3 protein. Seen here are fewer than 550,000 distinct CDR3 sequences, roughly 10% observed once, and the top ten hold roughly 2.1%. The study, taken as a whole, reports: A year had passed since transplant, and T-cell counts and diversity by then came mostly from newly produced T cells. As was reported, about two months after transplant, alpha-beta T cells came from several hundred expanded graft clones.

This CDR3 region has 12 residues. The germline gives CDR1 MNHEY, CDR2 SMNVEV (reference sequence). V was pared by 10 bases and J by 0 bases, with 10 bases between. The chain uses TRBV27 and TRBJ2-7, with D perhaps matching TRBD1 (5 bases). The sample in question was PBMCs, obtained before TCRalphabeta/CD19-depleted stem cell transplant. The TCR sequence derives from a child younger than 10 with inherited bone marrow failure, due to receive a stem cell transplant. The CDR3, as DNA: TGTGCCATCAGAGACAGCTCCTACGAGCAGTACTTC. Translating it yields CAIRDSSYEQYF.